Following are 16 T cell receptor beta chains from one sample sequenced in a study of PD-1 blockade in classical Hodgkin lymphoma. Each patient relapsed following autologous stem cell transplantation, and prior brentuximab vedotin exposure differed. Repertoires were generated with immunoSEQ multiplex PCR, while TCRdb's copy carries only in-frame clones and drops some. The profile shows some 62,000 clones, approximately 90% of them singletons. The specimen was peripheral blood mononuclear cells (PBMCs), collected at baseline. The receptors shown here come from a human donor with classical Hodgkin lymphoma.

This chain connects TRBV6-5 to TRBJ1-2, with 9 bases identical to TRBD1. Germline V gene sequence: CDR1 MNHEY, CDR2 SVGAGI. The CDR3 has 14 amino acids. V shed 7 bases and J 4 bases; nucleotides not matched to a gene: 7. The chain's CDR3 is CASIRQGDPYGYTF. The DNA of the CDR3 is TGTGCCAGCATCCGACAGGGGGACCCCTATGGCTACACCTTC.

In DNA form, the CDR3 reads TGTGCCAGCAGCGAGGGACTAGCGGATGAGCAGTTCTTC. Translation: CASSEGLADEQFF. The rearrangement joins TRBV9 to TRBJ2-1; 11 bases fit TRBD2. The germline V gene has CDR1 SGDLS and CDR2 YYNGEE. Trimming cost V 3 bases and J 8 bases; bases outside gene matches: 1. The length of the CDR3 is 13 residues. Supplemented by reference TRBV9 and TRBJ2-1, the full variable domain reads DSGVTQTPKHLITATGQRVTLRCSPRSGDLSVYWYQQSLDQGLQFLIQYYNGEERAKGNILERFSAQQFPDLHSELNLSSLELGDSALYFCASSEGLADEQFFGPGTRLTVL.

The chain combines TRBV10-2 with TRBJ2-1; D possibly uses TRBD1 or TRBD2 (5 bases each). CDR3 length: 15 residues. Trimming left V 4 bases short and J 0 bases short, with 10 bases between. Germline V gene sequence: CDR1 WSHSY, CDR2 SAAADI. The CDR3 reads CASSGPRGSYNEQFF. For the CDR3, the DNA is TGCGCCAGCAGTGGACCGAGGGGCTCCTACAATGAGCAGTTCTTC.

The chain recombines TRBV11-1 with TRBJ2-7; 11 bases are a match to TRBD1. CDR1 and CDR2 from the germline V gene are SGHAT and FQDESV (reference sequence). The CDR3 runs to 16 residues. With V trimmed by 1 base and J by 6 bases, 8 bases remained unmatched. The CDR3 bases are TGTGCCAGCAGCTTAGGCGTTGGACAGGGGGCGCGCGAGCAGTACTTC. Encoded protein: CASSLGVGQGAREQYF.

The chain joins TRBV30 to TRBJ1-2; no clear D. The germline gives CDR1 GTSNPN, CDR2 SVGIG (reference sequence). This CDR3 is 12 amino acids long. V gave up 2 bases and J gave up 3 bases, with 7 bases separating them. For the CDR3, the DNA is TGTGCCTGGAGTTACGATTACTATGGCTACACCTTC. Its protein product is CAWSYDYYGYTF. Variable domain in full (rest from reference TRBV30 and TRBJ1-2): SQTIHQWPATLVQPVGSPLSLECTVEGTSNPNLYWYRQAAGRGLQLLFYSVGIGQISSEVPQNLSASRPQDRQFILSSKKLLLSDSGFYLCAWSYDYYGYTFGSGTRLTVV.

This chain uses TRBV28 with TRBJ2-3; 9 nucleotides match TRBD1. V trimming: 6 bases; J trimming: 5 bases; junction bases outside the gene matches: 9. The CDR3 loop spans 15 amino acids. Looked up from germline, CDR1 is MDHEN and CDR2 is SYDVKM. The CDR3 DNA reads as TGTGCCAGCAGCCCGGGGGACAGGGAGAGAGATACGCAGTATTTT. Its translation: CASSPGDRERDTQYF.

This clone was seen once. This rearrangement joins TRBV4-3 to TRBJ1-4, with D hard to call. V gave up 1 base and J gave up 0 bases, with 6 bases separating them. The CDR3 is made up of 15 amino acids. CDR1 and CDR2 from the germline V gene are LGHNA and YSLEER. CDR3 DNA: TGCGCCAGCAGCCAAGTAACTACAACTAATGAAAAACTGTTTTTT. Residues: CASSQVTTTNEKLFF.

This clone was observed once. The CDR3 spells CASSQGGRDGSNGYTF. The DNA of the CDR3 is TGCGCCAGCAGCCAGGGGGGACGGGATGGCTCGAATGGCTACACCTTC. The rearrangement links TRBV4-3 to TRBJ1-2; tentative D call: TRBD1 (5 bases). The germline V gene encodes CDR1 LGHNA and CDR2 YSLEER. The CDR3 contains 16 residues. V shed 3 bases and J shed 6 bases, with 20 bases lying between them.

The chain joins TRBV4-2 to TRBJ2-3; 9 positions match TRBD1. This CDR3 comprises 16 residues. V gave up 3 bases and J gave up 5 bases; unmatched junction bases: 9. Germline V lookup: CDR1 LGHNA, CDR2 YNFKEQ. The CDR3 nucleotides read TGTGCCAGCAGCCATGTCACAGGGGGCATGGGAGATACGCAGTATTTT. This gives the protein CASSHVTGGMGDTQYF.

This rearrangement joins TRBV5-8 to TRBJ1-2; TRBD1 is a possible D gene (5 bases). Per germline, CDR1 SGHTS and CDR2 YDEGEE. The V end lost 0 bases, the J end lost 9 bases, and 18 bases lay between the germline ends. This CDR3 is 15 amino acids long. CDR3 amino acids: CASSLEGRENERYTF. The CDR3 nucleotides read TGTGCCAGCAGCTTGGAGGGCAGGGAAAACGAGCGCTACACCTTC.

J is TRBJ2-1 and V is TRBV30; D not resolved. CDR1 and CDR2 from the germline V gene are GTSNPN and SVGIG (reference sequence). The CDR3 spans 16 residues. Trimming removed 3 bases from V and 0 bases from J, with 15 bases in between. The CDR3 DNA reads TGTGCCTGGAGCGGTCTTGGGCGGTTCTCCTACAATGAGCAGTTCTTC. This gives the protein CAWSGLGRFSYNEQFF.

In nucleotides, the CDR3 is TGTGCCAGCAGCCGGGGGGGTAGGACCTACGAGCAGTACTTC. The encoded protein is CASSRGGRTYEQYF. The V call is TRBV5-6, the J call TRBJ2-7; 8 bases line up with TRBD2. Per germline, CDR1 SGHDT and CDR2 YYEEEE. The CDR3 contains 14 residues. The V and J ends lost 4 bases and 2 bases, in that order; junction bases with no gene match: 5. The entire variable domain, with the rest obtained from reference TRBV5-6 and TRBJ2-7, is as follows: DAGVTQSPTHLIKTRGQQVTLRCSPKSGHDTVSWYQQALGQGPQFIFQYYEEEERQRGNFPDRFSGHQFPNYSSELNVNALLLGDSALYLCASSRGGRTYEQYFGPGTRLTVT.

The rearrangement uses TRBV27 and TRBJ2-7, with 8 bases aligning to TRBD1. This CDR3 region has 15 residues. From germline, CDR1 is MNHEY and CDR2 SMNVEV (reference sequence). J was trimmed by 7 bases and V by 6 bases; bases with no gene match: 14. The CDR3 loop reads CASSSTGQGLREQYF. CDR3 bases: TGTGCCAGCAGCTCCACTGGACAGGGTTTGAGGGAGCAGTACTTC.

The gene calls are TRBV18 and TRBJ2-7; D may be TRBD1 or TRBD2 (5 bases each). The CDR3 is made up of 13 amino acids. Germline-derived CDR1 and CDR2 are KGHSH and LQKENI. Trimming pared 3 bases from V and 5 bases from J, leaving 11 bases between. CDR3 protein: CASSPGTLDEQYF. The DNA for the CDR3 is TGTGCCAGCTCACCCGGGACCCTCGACGAGCAGTACTTC.

The chain has TRBV6-5 and TRBJ1-1, with D possibly matching TRBD1 (5 bases). V lost 0 bases and J 0 bases, leaving 8 bases between the germline ends. The CDR3 has 15 residues. CDR1 and CDR2 from the germline V gene are MNHEY and SVGAGI. This CDR3 is CASSYSPGLNTEAFF. The CDR3 bases are TGTGCCAGCAGTTACTCTCCGGGGCTGAACACTGAAGCTTTCTTT.

This clone was counted only a few times. The chain couples TRBV9 to TRBJ1-6, with a tentative D call TRBD1 (5 bases). This CDR3 region has 15 residues. V lost 2 bases to trimming and J lost 6 bases, with 12 bases between them. Per the germline V gene, CDR1 is SGDLS and CDR2 is YYNGEE. The CDR3 loop is CASSVNQGSNSPLHF. In DNA, the CDR3 is TGTGCCAGCAGCGTGAATCAGGGTTCTAATTCACCCCTCCACTTT. The variable domain in full, with the rest retrieved from reference TRBV9 and TRBJ1-6, is DSGVTQTPKHLITATGQRVTLRCSPRSGDLSVYWYQQSLDQGLQFLIQYYNGEERAKGNILERFSAQQFPDLHSELNLSSLELGDSALYFCASSVNQGSNSPLHFGNGTRLTVT.